Sequencing of this T cell receptor (beta chain) was carried out in a study of T cells in Graves' hyperthyroidism and ophthalmopathy. At the level of the study: Before treatment of any kind, peripheral blood was taken at initial diagnosis.

Ophthalmopathy cases met thresholds of Clinical Activity Score at least 3, NOSPECS grade at least 4 and duration under 3 months. The PBMCs studied were ones that came from 10 ml fresh peripheral blood. Regions amplified from RNA transcripts were the TCR beta CDR3 regions. HTBI primers were used for first-round RT-PCR of the TCR CDR3. TCRdb used MiXCR to reprocess the multiplex PCR reads, holding one entry per CDR3 protein. The data contain 300,000 to 400,000 distinct CDR3 sequences, roughly 14% of them singletons. This clonotype was observed a few times. The CDR3 loop spans 14 amino acids. CDR1 and CDR2 from the germline V gene are MNHNS and SASEGT. Trimming removed 6 bases at V and 4 bases at J, with 15 bases between.

V and J are TRBV6-1 and TRBJ1-2; maybe TRBD1 (5 bases). This TCR was recovered from a woman in her 30s with Graves' ophthalmopathy. Material: blood. The CDR3 here is CASSPQVLLYGYTF. In nucleotides, the CDR3 is TGTGCCAGCAGCCCACAGGTTCTCCTCTATGGCTACACCTTC.